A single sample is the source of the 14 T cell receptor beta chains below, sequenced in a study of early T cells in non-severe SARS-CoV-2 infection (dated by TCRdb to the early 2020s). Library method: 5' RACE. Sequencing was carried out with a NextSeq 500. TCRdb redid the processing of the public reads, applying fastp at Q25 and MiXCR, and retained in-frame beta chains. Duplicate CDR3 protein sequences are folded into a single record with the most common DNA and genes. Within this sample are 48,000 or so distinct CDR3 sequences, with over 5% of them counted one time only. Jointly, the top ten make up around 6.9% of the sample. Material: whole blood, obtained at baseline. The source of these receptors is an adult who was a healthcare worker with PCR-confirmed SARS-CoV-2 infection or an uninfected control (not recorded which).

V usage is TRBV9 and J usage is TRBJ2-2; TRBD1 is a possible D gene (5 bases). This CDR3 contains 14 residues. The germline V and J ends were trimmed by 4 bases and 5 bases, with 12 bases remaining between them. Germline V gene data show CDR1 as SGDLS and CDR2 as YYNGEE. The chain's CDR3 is CASSTRQGTGELFF. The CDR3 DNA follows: TGTGCCAGCAGCACCCGCCAGGGAACCGGGGAGCTGTTTTTT.

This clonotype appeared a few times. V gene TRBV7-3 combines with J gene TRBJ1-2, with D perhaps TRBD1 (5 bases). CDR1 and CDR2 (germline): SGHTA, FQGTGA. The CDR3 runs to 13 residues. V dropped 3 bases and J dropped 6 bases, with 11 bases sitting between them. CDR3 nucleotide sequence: TGTGCCAGCAGCTTGCGAGGGGTAGATGGCTACACCTTC. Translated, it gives CASSLRGVDGYTF.

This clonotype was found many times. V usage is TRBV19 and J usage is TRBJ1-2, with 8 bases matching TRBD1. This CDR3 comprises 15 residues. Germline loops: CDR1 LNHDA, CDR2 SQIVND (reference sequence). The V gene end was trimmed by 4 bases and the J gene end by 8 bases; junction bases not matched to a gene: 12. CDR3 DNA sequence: TGTGCCAGTAGTAGAACTCTTCAGGGGGCTAAGGGCTACACCTTC. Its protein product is CASSRTLQGAKGYTF.

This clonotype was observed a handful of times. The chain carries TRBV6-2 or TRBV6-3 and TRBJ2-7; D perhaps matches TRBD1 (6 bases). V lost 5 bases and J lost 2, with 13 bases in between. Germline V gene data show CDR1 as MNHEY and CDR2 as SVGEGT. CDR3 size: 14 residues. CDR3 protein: CASSNPGQTYEQYF. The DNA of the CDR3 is TGTGCCAGCAGTAACCCGGGACAAACCTACGAGCAGTACTTC.

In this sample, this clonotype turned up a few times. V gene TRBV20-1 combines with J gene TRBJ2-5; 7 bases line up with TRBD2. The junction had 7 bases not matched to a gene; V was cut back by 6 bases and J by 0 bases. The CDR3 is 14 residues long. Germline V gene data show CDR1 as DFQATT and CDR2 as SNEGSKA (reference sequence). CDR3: CSAVVGGNQETQYF. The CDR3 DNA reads TGCAGTGCGGTCGTGGGGGGGAACCAAGAGACCCAGTACTTC.

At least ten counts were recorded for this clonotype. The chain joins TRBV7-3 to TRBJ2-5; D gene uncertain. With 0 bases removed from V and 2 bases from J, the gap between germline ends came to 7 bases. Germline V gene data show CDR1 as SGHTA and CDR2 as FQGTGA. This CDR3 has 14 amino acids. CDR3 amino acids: CASSLTGTQETQYF. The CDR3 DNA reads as TGTGCCAGCAGCTTAACGGGCACACAAGAGACCCAGTACTTC.

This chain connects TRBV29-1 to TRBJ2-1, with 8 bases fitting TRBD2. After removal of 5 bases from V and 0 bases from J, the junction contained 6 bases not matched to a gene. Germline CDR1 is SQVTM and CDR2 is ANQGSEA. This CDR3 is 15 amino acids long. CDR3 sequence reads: CSVRAGGSSYNEQFF. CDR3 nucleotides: TGCAGCGTTCGGGCGGGAGGTAGCTCCTACAATGAGCAGTTCTTC.

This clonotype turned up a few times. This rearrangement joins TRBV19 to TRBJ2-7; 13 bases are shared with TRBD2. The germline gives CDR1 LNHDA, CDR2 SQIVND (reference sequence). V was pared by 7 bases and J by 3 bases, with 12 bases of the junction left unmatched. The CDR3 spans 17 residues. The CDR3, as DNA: TGTGCCAGTAAGGGGACTAGCGGGACCCCCGGGGGCTACGAGCAGTACTTC. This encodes CASKGTSGTPGGYEQYF. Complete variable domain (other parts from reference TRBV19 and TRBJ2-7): DGGITQSPKYLFRKEGQNVTLSCEQNLNHDAMYWYRQDPGQGLRLIYYSQIVNDFQKGDIAEGYSVSREKKESFPLTVTSAQKNPTAFYLCASKGTSGTPGGYEQYFGPGTRLTVT.

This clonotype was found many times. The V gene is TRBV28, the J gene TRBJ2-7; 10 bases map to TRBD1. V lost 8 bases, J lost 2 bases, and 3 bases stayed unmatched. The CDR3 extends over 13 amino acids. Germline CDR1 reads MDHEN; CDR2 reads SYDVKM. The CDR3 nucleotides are TGTGCCAGCGGACAGGGGGGACCCTACGAGCAGTACTTC. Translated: CASGQGGPYEQYF.

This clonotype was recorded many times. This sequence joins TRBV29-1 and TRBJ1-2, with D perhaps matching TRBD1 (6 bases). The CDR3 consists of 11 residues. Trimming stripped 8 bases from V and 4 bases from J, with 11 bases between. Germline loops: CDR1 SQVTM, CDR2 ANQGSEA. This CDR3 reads CSTQGPYGYTF. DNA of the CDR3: TGCAGCACACAGGGTCCCTATGGCTACACCTTC.

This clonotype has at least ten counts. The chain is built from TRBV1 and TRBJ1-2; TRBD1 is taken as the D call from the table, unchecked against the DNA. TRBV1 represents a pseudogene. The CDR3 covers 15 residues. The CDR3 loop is CTSSPLRTGIHGYTF. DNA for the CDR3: TGCACCAGCAGCCCCCTCCGGACAGGGATTCATGGCTACACCTTC.

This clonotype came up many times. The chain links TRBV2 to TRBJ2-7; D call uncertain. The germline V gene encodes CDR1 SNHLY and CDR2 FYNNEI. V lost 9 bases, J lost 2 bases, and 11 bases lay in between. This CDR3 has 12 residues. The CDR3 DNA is TGTGCCAGTCTGACACCGACCTACGAGCAGTACTTC. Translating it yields CASLTPTYEQYF.

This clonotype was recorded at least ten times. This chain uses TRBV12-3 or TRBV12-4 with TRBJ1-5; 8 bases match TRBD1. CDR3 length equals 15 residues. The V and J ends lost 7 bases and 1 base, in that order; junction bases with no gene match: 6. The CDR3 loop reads CASTLTGVSNQPQHF. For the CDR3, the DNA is TGTGCCAGCACCTTGACAGGGGTAAGCAATCAGCCCCAGCATTTT.

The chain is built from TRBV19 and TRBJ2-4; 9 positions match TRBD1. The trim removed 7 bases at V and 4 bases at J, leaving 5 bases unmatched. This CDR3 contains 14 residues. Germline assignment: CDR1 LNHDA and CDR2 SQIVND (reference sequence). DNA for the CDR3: TGTGCCAGTACCCGGACAGGGGAGAAAAACATTCAGTACTTC. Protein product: CASTRTGEKNIQYF.